This T cell receptor (beta chain) was retrieved from a study of cytomegalovirus exposure and HLA in healthy donors (dated by TCRdb to 2015 to 2018). Describing the broader study: According to an earlier analysis of several hundred of the donors, about 180 million T cells yielded 90 million to 130 million unique TCR beta sequences and about 280 Gb of sequence data. The study aimed to test whether cataloging public T cell receptors could reveal signatures of past pathogen exposure. All discovery cohort repertoires had been generated on a single sequencing platform. An early release covering about 600 HLA-typed donors comprised 250 to 350 gigabases of sequencing data and approximately 85 million unique TCR sequences. The later analysis used no new phenotypic data to find candidate immune exposures, relying instead on TCR beta sequences and their occurrence across donors. The study combined high-throughput TCR immunosequencing, statistical association of individual TCRs with disease status, and machine learning to predict cytomegalovirus infection status. A separate validation cohort of over a hundred different subjects was used in addition to the 666-subject first cohort. In a later analysis, previously published TCR beta repertoires from several hundred donors were re-analyzed and high-resolution HLA genotyping was added so that TCR occurrence patterns could be studied. The study used immunosequencing to profile the T cell repertoires of approximately 650 subjects and linked those repertoires to cytomegalovirus serostatus. An earlier analysis of 450 to 750 of the donors used high-throughput TCR beta sequencing to judge whether each TCR beta V gene segment behaved as functional or pseudogenic. Roughly 5 DR-DQ haplotypes were handled as single units for association and clustering because linkage in the cohort was strong. Across under 500 genotyped donors of the cohort, an average of roughly 230,000 unique TCR beta nucleotide sequences per donor were sequenced, and 15% to 20% of those sequences were non-productive. The genetic ancestry cluster associated with self-reported Caucasian donors included around four fifths of the 398 genotyped donors. A later genetic analysis took genome-wide SNP genotypes for about 55% of the roughly 700 donors and used that subset as a discovery cohort. Alongside the repertoire data, information on donor age, sex, ethnicity and CMV serostatus was compiled. Both class I and class II loci were covered by HLA typing, at four-digit resolution. Typing coverage varied by locus: about 629-630 donors for A, B, C, DRB1 and DQB1; some 520 for DQA1; more than 600 for DPA1; fewer than 480 for DPB1.

From cysteine to phenylalanine, the CDR3 is 15 amino acids long. The DNA shown is the 45-base CDR3, in frame from base 1. Looking up the germline V gene yields CDR1 WSHSY and CDR2 SAAADI. The germline V and J ends show losses of 8 bases and 8 bases respectively, and no gene match explains 15 bases of the junction. As concerns this clone: Its cognate antigen has yet to be identified. Base-call qualities are not available, and no considerably larger clone is one nucleotide away.

Library generation was performed with the immunoSEQ multiplex PCR assay. For the multiplex PCR, a mixture combining 60 forward primers for TCR Vbeta segments and 13 reverse primers for TCR Jbeta segments was used. A multiplex PCR assay on genomic DNA amplified the CDR3 region of rearranged TCR beta genes. Amplified TCR beta libraries were sequenced as 87-base-pair reads on the Illumina HiSeq System. In the original analysis: In a later analysis, tens of millions of unique TCR beta chains were counted across the 500 to 850 repertoires, and roughly 11 million of these chains were shared by at least two donors. Raw reads were error-corrected and collapsed into unique sequences with a nearest-neighbor algorithm that merged closely related sequences to remove PCR and sequencing errors. CDR3 sequences were aligned to IMGT reference sequences to assign V, D and J gene segments. For a sequence to be retained, at least a six-nucleotide match to both a V gene segment and a J gene segment was required. Rearrangements were classified as productive when the CDR3 lacked stop codons and remained in frame with V and J, and all other rearrangements were classified as non-productive. CDR3 was defined according to IMGT convention as the region running from the second conserved V-encoded cysteine to the conserved J-encoded phenylalanine. Sequences without an unambiguous match to a single V gene segment were excluded from the earlier analysis of approximately 560 of the donors. In an earlier analysis of about 590 of the donors, a V segment was called functional when productive rearrangements were above 56.7%, and segregating when the standard deviation between donors exceeded 5%. To diagnose cytomegalovirus status from the catalog of TCR beta chain sequences, a statistical classification framework was built. V and J gene assignment, in a later analysis, came from comparing TCR nucleotide sequences with IMGT/GENE-DB human TR gene sequences. Using the TCRdist pipeline, a later analysis assigned CDR3 sequences along with most-parsimonious VDJ recombination scenarios. In a later analysis, each TCR beta chain was defined by its CDR3 amino acid sequence together with its V-gene family, and reads lacking a unique V-gene family were excluded. A later analysis removed nearly 600 highly shared, low-generation-probability nucleotide sequences to deal with suspected cross-contamination and a sequencing artifact. A later analysis calculated a clonal expansion index for each public chain from normalized within-repertoire ranks of inferred template counts. In a later analysis, generation probabilities were computed using a VDJ recombination model fitted to out-of-frame rearrangements, and the results were checked against IGoR. In a later analysis, TCR-TCR, TCR-HLA and TCR-CMV co-occurrence was scored with hypergeometric tests, and a repertoire-size bias correction was applied to TCR pairs. A later analysis estimated false discovery rates by permuting HLA or CMV assignments 20 times. A later analysis grouped co-occurring TCRs with DBSCAN, adding TCRdist sequence similarity when clustering within HLA-allele-positive subsets. Repertoires with fewer than 30,000 or more than 120,000 public chains, plus five repertoires with anomalous nucleotide sharing, were excluded from co-occurrence clustering. The immuneACCESS repertoire file appears here via TCRdb, limited to in-frame rearrangements. These files lack a portion of the clones; in checked studies, under half of the deficit traces to unresolved V genes, and the cause of the others is not known. V, J and clone size derive from that table, while D and trimming were established from the DNA sequence. In this sample the table shows 150,000 to 200,000 clones, around 87% of which occur a single time. The leading ten clones occupy 1.5% to 2% of the sample.

Study-wide conclusions, independent of this receptor: A further reported finding was that TCR beta sequences accurately predicted the HLA-A and HLA-B alleles for most subjects in the first cohort. In both the original and validation cohorts, the classifier was reported to diagnose cytomegalovirus status with high specificity and sensitivity. Because counts were too low, roughly 18 rarely observed V segments, including chromosome 9 orphons, were left out of the earlier analysis of over 550 of the donors. Linkage disequilibrium might explain the correlated functional status among segregating V segments, but an unknown experimental factor could not be excluded. A cluster of highly shared sequence variants was judged likely to be a technical artifact of the sequencing pipeline. The 87-base-pair reads could not distinguish some IMGT-functional V segments, including TRBV6-2 and TRBV6-3, so those segments were excluded. The presence/absence analyses assumed that sequencing depth was roughly uniform across donors, and that assumption may not be true. Because HLA typing was missing for some donors at each locus, association tests included only the typed subset. In a later analysis, HLA-associated TCR beta chains were found to be more clonally expanded and to have lower generation probabilities than equally common non-associated chains. Broadly in line with IMGT annotations, most TCR beta V segments showed up in productive rearrangements about 90% or about 30% of the time in an earlier analysis of several hundred of the donors. In this cohort, only TCR beta chains were sequenced, and detectable features were limited by the absence of alpha or paired-chain data. Most CMV-associated TCR beta chains appeared to be HLA-restricted in a later analysis, and the HLA associations seemed to be driven largely by CMV exposure. Specific HLA alleles were associated with more than 15,000 TCR beta sequences at a false discovery rate of 0.05 in a later analysis. In vitro tests confirmed that a few of the cytomegalovirus-associated TCR beta chains recognize cytomegalovirus antigens. According to a later analysis, parvovirus B19, influenza, CMV and Epstein-Barr virus appeared linked to several top co-occurrence clusters. V-gene and J-gene trimming of TCR beta chains was associated with a missense DCLRE1C variant in a later genetic analysis, and the association was replicated in an independent cohort. It was suggested by the authors that the approach could potentially be generalized to other disease states and immunological phenotypes. When HLA alleles, especially DR and DQ, strongly co-occurred, TCR associations were difficult to assign to individual alleles. While some public TCRs were present in many individuals, most TCR sequences turned up only very rarely across donors. A later analysis found that TCR association rates varied across HLA loci, with DRB1 alleles showing the most associated TCRs and HLA-C alleles the fewest. According to a later genetic analysis, donors in an Asian-associated ancestry cluster had fewer N-insertions in productive TCRs than the approximately 650-donor mean. A total of roughly 160 TCR beta chains were listed by the study as associated with cytomegalovirus. CMV serostatus was the only immune exposure information available for the cohort.

In total, approximately 690 healthy bone marrow donors made up the cohort. All cohort members were sampled while nominally healthy, although unrecorded immune exposures were likely present. The donor was CMV seronegative and belonged to the group of several hundred seronegative cohort members. Every donor gave a peripheral blood sample, and the peripheral blood mononuclear cells from that sample were used for TCR beta sequencing. Genomic DNA extraction from the blood cell samples was performed with the Qiagen DNeasy Blood Extraction Kit. This TCR was recovered from a woman aged 18-35 years in good health and CMV-seronegative. The sequencing sample was made of PBMCs. The chain employs TRBV10-2 and TRBJ1-1; 9 middle bases align to TRBD1. In nucleotide form, the sequence is TGCGCCAGCGAACGTACCGGACAGGGGATGAGAGAAGCTTTCTTT. It encodes CASERTGQGMREAFF.